The 17 T cell receptor beta chains reported below all come from one sample, sequenced in a study of early T cells in non-severe SARS-CoV-2 infection. In TCRdb, the 5' RACE reads were re-called with MiXCR into one record per CDR3 protein. This sample has around 33,000 distinct CDR3 sequences, with 5.5% to 8% found just once. Material for sequencing was whole blood. These receptors were collected from an adult who was a healthcare worker with PCR-confirmed SARS-CoV-2 infection or an uninfected control (not recorded which).

This clonotype was detected a few times. This chain joins TRBV20-1 and TRBJ1-1; D may be TRBD1 (5 bases). The length of the CDR3 is 13 residues. CDR1 and CDR2 (germline): DFQATT, SNEGSKA (reference sequence). Trimming removed 3 bases from V and 5 bases from J, with 13 bases in between. DNA of the CDR3: TGCAGTGCTAGCGGCGGGGCCTGGACTGAAGCTTTCTTT. Translated, it gives CSASGGAWTEAFF.

Comments on this clonotype: One base away lies a much larger clone, so this may be a sequencing read error. J is TRBJ1-1 and V is TRBV29-1; D remains unclear. The CDR3 covers 8 residues. V lost 3 bases and J lost 11, with 4 bases in between. The V gene's germline CDR1 is SQVTM and CDR2 ANQGSEA. CDR3 sequence: CSVDGAFF. CDR3 coding DNA: TGCAGCGTTGATGGGGCTTTCTTT.

This clonotype showed up just a few times. The chain combines TRBV24-1 with TRBJ2-5, with TRBD2 matching over 9 bases. The CDR3 is made up of 15 amino acids. Germline-derived CDR1 and CDR2 are KGHDR and SFDVKD. Trimming took 2 bases from V and 2 from J; bases not matched to a gene: 2. CDR3 region: CATSDSGLAQETQYF. In DNA, the CDR3 is TGTGCCACCAGTGATTCGGGACTAGCTCAAGAGACCCAGTACTTC.

This clonotype was detected once. The chain joins TRBV11-1 to TRBJ2-3, with 10 bases that match TRBD2. The germline V gene has CDR1 SGHAT and CDR2 FQDESV (reference sequence). The length of the CDR3 is 18 residues. J gave up 2 bases and V 5 bases, and 13 bases lay outside the gene matches. The CDR3: CASSHFGLAEVFTDTQYF. As DNA, the CDR3 is TGTGCCAGCAGCCACTTCGGACTAGCGGAGGTCTTCACAGATACGCAGTATTTT.

The sample holds a few counts of this clonotype. V is TRBV12-3 or TRBV12-4 and J is TRBJ2-5, with D perhaps being TRBD1 or TRBD2 (5 bases each). This CDR3 has 16 amino acids. Trimming pared 6 bases from V and 3 bases from J, leaving 20 bases between. As DNA, the CDR3 is TGTGCCAGCAGCAGATTAACTCCGGGACCGAAAGAGACCCAGTACTTC. Amino acids: CASSRLTPGPKETQYF.

Note on this clonotype: A much larger clone lies a single base off, so this may be a read error. The chain employs TRBV20-1 and TRBJ2-1; 8 nucleotides agree with TRBD2. Germline V gene sequence: CDR1 DFQATT, CDR2 SNEGSKA (reference sequence). Trimming cost V 5 bases and J 3 bases; bases outside gene matches: 9. The CDR3 extends over 15 amino acids. The CDR3 region has the DNA TGCAGTGCTCGGACTAGCTTGGGAGGCTACAATGAGCAGTTCTTC. Its protein is CSARTSLGGYNEQFF.

This clonotype was detected a few times. The chain combines TRBV5-5 with TRBJ2-7; 13 bases are a match to TRBD2. The CDR3 is 17 residues long. Germline values: CDR1 SGHKS, CDR2 YYEKEE (reference sequence). V lost 0 bases to trimming and J lost 2 bases; unmatched junction nucleotides: 5. The CDR3: CASSLVPGTSGAYEQYF. Here the CDR3 DNA reads TGTGCCAGCAGCTTGGTACCCGGGACTAGCGGGGCCTACGAGCAGTACTTC.

This chain joins TRBV5-1 and TRBJ1-1; D may be TRBD1 (5 bases). Germline values: CDR1 SGHRS, CDR2 YFSETQ. The CDR3 loop spans 15 amino acids. Trimming pared 4 bases from V and 4 bases from J, leaving 17 bases between. The CDR3 loop is CASSPSQGATTEAFF. The CDR3 coding sequence is TGCGCCAGCAGCCCCTCTCAAGGGGCCACCACTGAAGCTTTCTTT.

This clonotype was detected ten times or more. Written as DNA, the CDR3 is TGTGCCAGCTCACCCCTGCCAGAACTAGGACTAGCGGGAGGGCCTAATGAGCAGTTCTTC. It specifies CASSPLPELGLAGGPNEQFF. This chain joins TRBV18 and TRBJ2-1, with 15 positions matching TRBD2. The germline gives CDR1 KGHSH, CDR2 LQKENI. There are 20 residues in the CDR3. J lost 7 bases, V lost 3 bases, and 16 bases had no gene match. Using reference TRBV18 and TRBJ2-1 for the parts outside the CDR3, the full variable domain is NAGVMQNPRHLVRRRGQEARLRCSPMKGHSHVYWYRQLPEEGLKFMVYLQKENIIDESGMPKERFSAEFPKEGPSILRIQQVVRGDSAAYFCASSPLPELGLAGGPNEQFFGPGTRLTVL.

This clonotype was counted many times. The chain carries TRBV5-1 and TRBJ1-5; D gene ambiguous. The CDR3 runs 13 residues. Germline V CDR1 and CDR2: SGHRS, YFSETQ. V was cut by 3 bases and J by 0 bases, with 4 bases left in between. CDR3 residues: CASSSDSNQPQHF. The CDR3 nucleotides read TGCGCCAGCAGCTCCGATAGCAATCAGCCCCAGCATTTT.

This clonotype was counted at least ten times. The chain employs TRBV2 and TRBJ1-1, with 8 bases lining up with TRBD1. V was clipped by 7 bases and J by 11 bases; unmatched bases: 9. Germline loops: CDR1 SNHLY, CDR2 FYNNEI. There are 12 residues in the CDR3. The CDR3 is CASNSGQGRAFF. CDR3 DNA: TGTGCCAGCAATTCAGGACAGGGAAGGGCTTTCTTT.

This clonotype was picked up a small number of times. The chain joins TRBV28 to TRBJ2-6; 10 bases are a match to TRBD1. The V and J ends lost 5 bases and 2 bases, in that order; junction bases with no gene match: 9. The CDR3 covers 18 residues. CDR1 and CDR2 from the germline V gene are MDHEN and SYDVKM. The CDR3 here is CASSPPGQGLTGANVLTF. As DNA, the CDR3 is TGTGCCAGCAGTCCCCCGGGACAGGGGCTCACTGGGGCCAACGTCCTGACTTTC.

This clonotype was seen at least ten times. This sequence joins TRBV6-5 and TRBJ1-3; D is undetermined. The CDR3 has 14 residues. Germline V gene lookup returns CDR1 MNHEY and CDR2 SVGAGI. V was cut by 2 bases and J by 4 bases, with 9 bases left in between. Written as DNA, the CDR3 is TGTGCCAGCAGTTACGGCAGCTCCGGAAACACCATATATTTT. This gives the protein CASSYGSSGNTIYF.

A remark on this clonotype: This may come from a read error, since a much larger clone is one base off. The J gene is TRBJ2-1, the V gene TRBV29-1; possible D gene TRBD2, 7 bases. The length of the CDR3 is 12 residues. Germline V gene sequence: CDR1 SQVTM, CDR2 ANQGSEA. The CDR3 bases are TGCAGCGTTGTCGGGGGGCTGGCTGAGCATTTCTTC. Protein product: CSVVGGLAEHFF.

The chain links TRBV30 to TRBJ2-7, with TRBD1 as a possible D gene (6 bases). Germline CDR1 and CDR2: GTSNPN and SVGIG (reference sequence). There are 12 residues in the CDR3. V was clipped by 4 bases and J by 7 bases, with 14 bases between them. CDR3: CAWMGAYGEQYF. In DNA form, the CDR3 reads TGTGCCTGGATGGGGGCCTATGGGGAGCAGTACTTC.

This clonotype was seen many times. The chain joins TRBV20-1 to TRBJ2-5; TRBD1 is a possible D gene (5 bases). Germline values: CDR1 DFQATT, CDR2 SNEGSKA (reference sequence). The CDR3 has 14 amino acids. The V end was cut by 4 bases, the J end by 4 bases, with 16 bases between. This CDR3 is CSATLPGWSETQYF. The CDR3 DNA follows: TGCAGTGCTACCCTCCCAGGGTGGTCAGAGACCCAGTACTTC.

This clonotype was picked up many times. The V gene is TRBV11-2, the J gene TRBJ2-5; TRBD2 matches at 9 bases. The junction had 6 bases not matched to a gene; V was cut back by 1 base and J by 3 bases. The CDR3 extends over 16 amino acids. Germline CDR1 reads SGHAT; CDR2 reads FQNNGV. In DNA form, the CDR3 reads TGTGCCAGCAGCTTAGTCGCGCGGGAGGGAAAAGAGACCCAGTACTTC. Translation gives CASSLVAREGKETQYF.